A single sample gave rise to the 11 T cell receptor beta chains below, sequenced in a study of graft-versus-host responses after intestinal transplantation. Their cognate antigens are unknown. Sequencing used immunoSEQ multiplex PCR; TCRdb keeps in-frame clones, though not all of them. There are over 100,000 clones in the sample; approximately 94% occur only once, and 0.2% to 0.25% lies in the top ten. The sequencing used unstimulated CD4+ T cells sorted from spleen or lymph node cells, collected before transplant. The receptors come from a human donor who was the organ donor for an intestinal transplant.

The chain carries TRBV28 and TRBJ2-3; D might be TRBD2 (6 bases). V was pared by 8 bases and J by 2 bases, with 11 bases between. The germline V gene has CDR1 MDHEN and CDR2 SYDVKM. The CDR3 has 13 amino acids. The CDR3 protein is CASFRRDTDTQYF. CDR3 DNA sequence: TGTGCCAGCTTTAGGCGGGACACAGATACGCAGTATTTT. The complete variable domain, with remaining parts taken from reference TRBV28 and TRBJ2-3, reads DVKVTQSSRYLVKRTGEKVFLECVQDMDHENMFWYRQDPGLGLRLIYFSYDVKMKEKGDIPEGYSVSREKKERFSLILESASTNQTSMYLCASFRRDTDTQYFGPGTRLTVL.

This chain connects TRBV28 to TRBJ1-6; 9 bases align to TRBD1. Looked up from germline, CDR1 is MDHEN and CDR2 is SYDVKM. V lost 5 bases, J lost 4 bases, and 3 bases stayed unmatched. The CDR3 covers 15 residues. This CDR3 is CASSGTGSYNSPLHF. CDR3 DNA: TGTGCCAGCAGTGGGACAGGGTCATATAATTCACCCCTCCACTTT. Full variable domain (remainder filled in from reference TRBV28 and TRBJ1-6): DVKVTQSSRYLVKRTGEKVFLECVQDMDHENMFWYRQDPGLGLRLIYFSYDVKMKEKGDIPEGYSVSREKKERFSLILESASTNQTSMYLCASSGTGSYNSPLHFGNGTRLTVT.

The J gene is TRBJ2-1, the V gene TRBV4-1; 11 bases are a match to TRBD2. This CDR3 contains 16 residues. Germline V CDR1 and CDR2: MGHRA, YSYEKL. V shed 4 bases, J shed 3 bases, and the junction held 5 bases outside the gene matches. This chain's CDR3 is CASSLLGLADYNEQFF. DNA of the CDR3: TGCGCCAGCAGCCTTCTGGGACTAGCGGACTACAATGAGCAGTTCTTC.

The V and J genes are TRBV6-1 and TRBJ2-7, with TRBD1 matching over 9 bases. J lost 1 base, V lost 8 bases, and 6 bases had no gene match. This CDR3 spans 14 amino acids. Germline loops: CDR1 MNHNS, CDR2 SASEGT. In DNA form, the CDR3 reads TGTGCCAGCTGGGGGACAGGGCTTTCCTACGAGCAGTACTTC. It yields the protein CASWGTGLSYEQYF.

The rearrangement uses TRBV30 and TRBJ2-3; D possibly uses TRBD1 or TRBD2 (5 bases each). V gave up 3 bases and J gave up 6 bases, with 19 bases separating them. Looked up from germline, CDR1 is GTSNPN and CDR2 is SVGIG (reference sequence). The CDR3 loop spans 15 amino acids. This CDR3 reads CAWSVQVGEWDTQYF. In DNA, the CDR3 is TGTGCCTGGAGCGTACAGGTTGGGGAGTGGGATACGCAGTATTTT.

The chain joins TRBV4-1 to TRBJ1-5; the D is unclear. CDR3 length: 17 amino acids. Trimming removed 0 bases at V and 3 bases at J, with 15 bases between. From germline, CDR1 is MGHRA and CDR2 YSYEKL. The CDR3 coding sequence is TGCGCCAGCAGCCAAGATTATAAGGGAGCGTTCAATCAGCCCCAGCATTTT. Translating gives CASSQDYKGAFNQPQHF.

The rearrangement uses TRBV28 and TRBJ2-7; 9 bases align to TRBD2. Trimming cost V 4 bases and J 4 bases; bases outside gene matches: 11. The CDR3 has 16 amino acids. Germline V gives CDR1 MDHEN, CDR2 SYDVKM. CDR3 bases: TGTGCCAGCAGTTCATCATCGGCGGGAGGGAGGTACGAGCAGTACTTC. Its translation is CASSSSSAGGRYEQYF.

V gene TRBV18 combines with J gene TRBJ2-3, with D perhaps TRBD2 (5 bases). From germline, CDR1 is KGHSH and CDR2 LQKENI. The V end lost 3 bases, the J end lost 3 bases, and 13 bases lay between the germline ends. The CDR3 sequence is 15 residues long. In DNA form, the CDR3 reads TGTGCCAGCTCACCTTCATCGGGGTGGACAGATACGCAGTATTTT. This gives the protein CASSPSSGWTDTQYF.

The chain employs TRBV11-2 and TRBJ2-5; 8 bases fit TRBD1. The germline V gene encodes CDR1 SGHAT and CDR2 FQNNGV. V shed 4 bases, J shed 5 bases, and the junction held 0 bases outside the gene matches. CDR3 length: 12 amino acids. The CDR3 loop reads CASSWDRETQYF. CDR3 bases: TGTGCCAGCAGCTGGGACAGGGAGACCCAGTACTTC.

This chain connects TRBV2 to TRBJ2-2; 10 bases align to TRBD2. CDR3 length: 15 amino acids. J was trimmed by 5 bases and V by 4 bases; bases with no gene match: 4. Germline CDR1 reads SNHLY; CDR2 reads FYNNEI. The CDR3, as DNA: TGTGCCAGCAGTGCCCAGGGACTAGCGACCGGGGAGCTGTTTTTT. Its translation: CASSAQGLATGELFF.

This sequence joins TRBV2 and TRBJ2-1, with D hard to call. The V and J ends lost 10 bases and 9 bases respectively, with 13 bases between them. This CDR3 is built from 11 residues. Germline-derived CDR1 and CDR2 are SNHLY and FYNNEI. As DNA, the CDR3 is TGTGCCACTATCCGGTACGGTGAGCAGTTCTTC. The encoded protein is CATIRYGEQFF.